The subject of this entry is one T cell receptor beta chain. Antigen unknown. This record belongs to a study of T-cell reconstitution after alpha-beta-depleted transplantation in children. Study-wide findings and caveats: About two months after transplant, alpha-beta T cells reportedly came from several hundred expanded graft clones. From surviving recipient T cells and thymic progenitors came the high day-60 TCRbeta diversity observed in some patients. T cells produced anew were the main source of T-cell counts and diversity one year after transplant.

There are 15 residues in the CDR3. CDR1 is LNHNV, CDR2 YYDKDF, per germline (reference sequence). Unmatched junction bases numbered 9, after V lost 4 bases and J lost 4 bases. TCRbeta library construction was performed incorporating unique molecular identifiers. TCRdb re-called the PCR reads through MiXCR, storing one row per CDR3 protein. The repertoire includes about 900,000 distinct CDR3 sequences, roughly 29% of them detected once, and roughly 28% sits in the top ten. Here the sequenced sample was PBMCs, mostly from graft donor cells, taken 360 days after TCRalphabeta/CD19-depleted stem cell transplant. The chain couples TRBV15 to TRBJ2-7; 8 bases align to TRBD1. The source of this sequence is a boy in the first two years of life who had a stem cell transplant for SCID, so the T cells may come from the graft donor. The CDR3 nucleotides are TGTGCCACCAGCAAAGCCGAACAGGGGGAGTACGAGCAGTACTTC. It codes for CATSKAEQGEYEQYF.